This T cell receptor beta chain was sequenced in a study of cytomegalovirus exposure and HLA in healthy donors. Study-level findings and limits: Later analysis showed TCR association rates varying by HLA locus, highest for DRB1 and lowest for HLA-C.

The sample holds a few counts of this clone. Antigen specificity is unknown. Nominally healthy donors were sampled, though unrecorded immune exposures were likely. Primers included in the PCR were 60 Vbeta and 13 Jbeta primers. Repertoires were generated with immunoSEQ multiplex PCR, while TCRdb's copy carries only in-frame clones and drops some. Of 100,000 to 150,000 clones listed, 80% are singletons. Germline values: CDR1 MDHEN, CDR2 SYDVKM. There are 15 residues in the CDR3. V lost 4 bases, J lost 2 bases, and 2 bases stayed unmatched. Sequenced input: PBMCs. V gene TRBV28 combines with J gene TRBJ1-6; TRBD1 matches 7 bases. This receptor was obtained from a woman aged 40 to 50 in good health and CMV-seronegative. CDR3: CASSSQGAYNSPLHF. CDR3 nucleotides: TGTGCCAGCAGTTCGCAGGGGGCCTATAATTCACCCCTCCACTTT.